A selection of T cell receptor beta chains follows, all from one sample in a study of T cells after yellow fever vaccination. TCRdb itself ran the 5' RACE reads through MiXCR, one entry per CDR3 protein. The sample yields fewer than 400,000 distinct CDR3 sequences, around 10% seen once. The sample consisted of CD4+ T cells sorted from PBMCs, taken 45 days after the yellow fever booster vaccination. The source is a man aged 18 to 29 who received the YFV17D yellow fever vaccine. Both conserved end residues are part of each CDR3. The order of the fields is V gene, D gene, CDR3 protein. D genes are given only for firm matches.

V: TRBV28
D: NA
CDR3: CASISGIFGELFF

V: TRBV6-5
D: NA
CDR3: CASSYSSGSEQYF

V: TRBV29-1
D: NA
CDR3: CSVAREVNQPQHF

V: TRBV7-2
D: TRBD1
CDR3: CASSSQGTSGNTIYF

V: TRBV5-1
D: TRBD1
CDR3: CASSLGGTGAYEQYF

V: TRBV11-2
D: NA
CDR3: CASSVVMNTEAFF

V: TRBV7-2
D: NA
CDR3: CASSLDPGAYGYTF

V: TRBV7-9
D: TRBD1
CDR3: CASSLTGSTDTQYF

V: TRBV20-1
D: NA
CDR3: CSARFYQSETQYF

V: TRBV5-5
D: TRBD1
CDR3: CASSLTPGQGTPNTGELFF

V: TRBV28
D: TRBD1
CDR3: CASSAATQTGINYGYTF

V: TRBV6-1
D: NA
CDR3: CASMAGGGDTQYF